The clone carrying this TCR beta chain appeared a few times. What it binds is not known. The data were obtained in a study of T cell repertoires in cytomegalovirus infection. One entry per CDR3 protein, called by TCRdb with MiXCR from the reads. The sample carries around 71,000 distinct CDR3 sequences, around 40% recorded once. This clonotype was sampled from a human donor in good health (CMV status not recorded). Some clones in this sample may be carry-over from other donors' samples. The material sequenced was CD8+ T cells from cultured PBMCs, taken from culture after CMV antigen stimulation.

The CDR3 DNA reads as TGTGCCAGCAGCCCGAATGAAGAGGGGAGCGGAAACACCATATATTTT. Its translation is CASSPNEEGSGNTIYF. The chain carries TRBV11-2 and TRBJ1-3, with TRBD1 as a possible D gene (5 bases). This CDR3 region has 16 residues. Germline CDR1 is SGHAT and CDR2 is FQNNGV. The V end lost 5 bases, the J end lost 4 bases, and 18 bases lay between the germline ends.